These T cell receptor beta chains were read from a single sample in a study of T cell repertoires in cytomegalovirus infection. TCRdb reprocessed the reads with MiXCR, giving one entry per CDR3 protein. The sample has under 150,000 distinct CDR3 sequences, almost 9% seen once. The sample was PBMCs. The receptors come from a human donor in good health (CMV status not recorded). Some clones in this sample may be carry-over from other donors' samples. Each CDR3 is given with its conserved first and last residue. D genes are given only for firm matches. Not every row has a clone size; where given, it reads once, few, many or a size class.

few . TRBJ2-1 TRBV5-1 TGCGCCAGCAGGTACACGACTACCCCCAGTGAGCAGTTCTTC CASRYTTTPSEQFF
many . TRBJ2-2 TRBV7-8 TGTGCCAGCAGCTTAGCGTCCCCAGGAGTGGTCGCCGGGGAGCTGTTTTTT CASSLASPGVVAGELFF
few . TRBJ1-5 TRBV5-6 TGTGCCAGCAGCCAGGGGCACTACAATCAGCCCCAGCATTTT CASSQGHYNQPQHF
many . TRBJ2-5 TRBV7-2 TGTGCCAGCAGCCACGGCGGGACTCTCCGACGGGAGACCCAGTACTTC CASSHGGTLRRETQYF
many TRBD1 TRBJ1-2 TRBV2 TGTGCCAGCACCCACCCCGGGACAGGGATGAACTATGGCTACACCTTC CASTHPGTGMNYGYTF
many . TRBJ1-2 TRBV2 TGTGCCAGCAGTAAGATACCGCGCCCTCCCAATATTAACTATGGCTACACCTTC CASSKIPRPPNINYGYTF
. . TRBJ1-2 TRBV28 TGTGCCAGCAGTAGAGAGGGGGATGGCTACACCTTC CASSREGDGYTF
many . TRBJ1-1 TRBV7-6 TGTGCCAGCAGCTTAGGGGGTCCGAACACTGAAGCTTTCTTT CASSLGGPNTEAFF
many . TRBJ1-5 TRBV7-8 TGTGCCAGCAGCGCTGACAGTTCTGAACCCCAGCATTTT CASSADSSEPQHF
many . TRBJ2-5 TRBV2 TGTGCCAGCAGCAGGGGGGCAGAGACCCAGTACTTC CASSRGAETQYF
few . TRBJ2-7 TRBV20-1 TGCAGTGCTAGAGGCGCCGGCGGGGGCCGGGACGAGCAGTACTTC CSARGAGGGRDEQYF
many TRBD2 TRBJ2-7 TRBV11-1 TGTGCCAGCAGATCCTCTTCCGCGGGACTAGGAAACTACGAGCAGTACTTC CASRSSSAGLGNYEQYF
. TRBD2 TRBJ2-1 TRBV20-1 TGCAGTGCAACGCGGACTAGCGGCCCTAACAATGAGCAGTTCTTC CSATRTSGPNNEQFF
many . TRBJ2-1 TRBV7-2 TGTGCCAGCAGCTATTATTCCCAAACATCCCCGTTCTTC CASSYYSQTSPFF
many TRBD1 TRBJ1-2 TRBV7-2 TGTGCCAGCAGCTCCAAACAGGGGGAATTTGGCTACACCTTC CASSSKQGEFGYTF
few . TRBJ1-2 TRBV28 TGTGCCAGCAGTTTCTCGGACAGCCGATCCTATGGCTACACCTTC CASSFSDSRSYGYTF
. . TRBJ1-2 TRBV19 TGTGCCAGCCAGAAGGGGCCCCCTAACTATGGCTACACCTTC CASQKGPPNYGYTF
many TRBD1 TRBJ2-3 TRBV7-2 TGTGCCAGCAGCACCACGACAGGGGGAAGCACAGATACGCAGTATTTT CASSTTTGGSTDTQYF
many . TRBJ2-5 TRBV5-6 TGTGCCAGCAGCCCGATCGTCACGGGGGATGAGACCCAGTACTTC CASSPIVTGDETQYF
many TRBD1 TRBJ2-6 TRBV15 TGTGCCACCAGCAGATTGGGACAGTTGGGCTCTGGGGCCAACGTCCTGACTTTC CATSRLGQLGSGANVLTF
few . TRBJ1-5 TRBV2 TGTGCCAGCAAAGGACCGCTCACTACTGGCAATCAGCCCCAGCATTTT CASKGPLTTGNQPQHF
many . TRBJ1-3 TRBV4-2 TGTGCCAGCACCCCGGGACATGGGGACACCATATATTTT CASTPGHGDTIYF
many . TRBJ1-2 TRBV20-1 TGCAGTGCCTCCGGGGCTTTTAACTATGGCTACACCTTC CSASGAFNYGYTF
few . TRBJ2-2 TRBV2 TGTGCCACCCCACGGGCCGGGGAGCTGTTTTTT CATPRAGELFF
few TRBD1 TRBJ2-3 TRBV9 TGTGCCAGCAGCAAGGGACAGGGGCCTCTAGGTACGCAGTATTTT CASSKGQGPLGTQYF
many . TRBJ2-1 TRBV24-1 TGTGCCACCAGTGGGGCTATGGAGCCCGATGAGCAGTTCTTC CATSGAMEPDEQFF
many TRBD2 TRBJ2-1 TRBV20-1 TGCAGTGCTCGATCGGGCGGGGGGGACCACAATGAGCAGTTCTTC CSARSGGGDHNEQFF
. . TRBJ1-1 TRBV10-3 TGTGCCATCAGTTATACCCTGACAGATATGAACACTGAAGCTTTCTTT CAISYTLTDMNTEAFF
many TRBD1 TRBJ1-4 TRBV7-8 TGTGCCAGCAGTTCAGACAGGGTTGGGGGAAAACTGTTTTTT CASSSDRVGGKLFF
many TRBD1 TRBJ1-5 TRBV4-1 TGCGCCAGCAGCCAAGACGACAGGGGCGGCAATCAGCCCCAGCATTTT CASSQDDRGGNQPQHF
few . TRBJ2-1 TRBV5-6 TGTGCCAGCAGCTTTAAAGGGCAGAATCGGGGAAGCGAGCAGTTCTTC CASSFKGQNRGSEQFF
few TRBD1 TRBJ1-4 TRBV6-1 TGTGCCAGCAGACAACCGGGACAGATTGAAAAACTGTTTTTT CASRQPGQIEKLFF
many . TRBJ2-1 TRBV7-6 TGTGCCAGCAGCTCTACATCCCGGGACTCCTACTACAATGAGCAGTTCTTC CASSSTSRDSYYNEQFF
. TRBD2 TRBJ2-7 TRBV20-1 TGCAGTGCCTGGCGGGCTAGCGGGGGGAACGAGCAGTACTTC CSAWRASGGNEQYF
few . TRBJ1-1 TRBV30 TGTGCCTGGAGTTACATGAACACTGAAGCTTTCTTT CAWSYMNTEAFF
many . TRBJ2-1 TRBV7-2 TGTGCCAGCACCAAAGGGACCCATGAGCAGTTCTTC CASTKGTHEQFF
few TRBD2 TRBJ2-1 TRBV27 TGTGCCAGCAGTTTAGCGACAGGGAGACTAGCGGGGAAAATGAATGAGCAGTTCTTC CASSLATGRLAGKMNEQFF